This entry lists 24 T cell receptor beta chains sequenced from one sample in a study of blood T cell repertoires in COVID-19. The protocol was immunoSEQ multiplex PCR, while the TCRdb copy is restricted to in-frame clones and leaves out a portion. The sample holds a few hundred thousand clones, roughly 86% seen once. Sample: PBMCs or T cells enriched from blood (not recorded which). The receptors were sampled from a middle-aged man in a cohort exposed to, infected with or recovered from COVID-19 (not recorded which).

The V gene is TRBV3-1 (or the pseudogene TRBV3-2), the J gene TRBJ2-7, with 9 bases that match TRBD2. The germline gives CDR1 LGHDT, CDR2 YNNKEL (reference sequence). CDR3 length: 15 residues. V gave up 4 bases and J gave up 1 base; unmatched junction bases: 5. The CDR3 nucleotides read TGTGCCAGCAGCCCGTGGCTAGCGGGATCCTACGAGCAGTACTTC. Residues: CASSPWLAGSYEQYF.

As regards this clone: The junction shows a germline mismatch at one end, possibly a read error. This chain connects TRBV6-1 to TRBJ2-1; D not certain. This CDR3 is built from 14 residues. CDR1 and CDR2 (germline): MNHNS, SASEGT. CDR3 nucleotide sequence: TGTGCCAGCTGTGAATCCGGCTCCTACAATGAGCAGTTCTTC. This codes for CASCESGSYNEQFF.

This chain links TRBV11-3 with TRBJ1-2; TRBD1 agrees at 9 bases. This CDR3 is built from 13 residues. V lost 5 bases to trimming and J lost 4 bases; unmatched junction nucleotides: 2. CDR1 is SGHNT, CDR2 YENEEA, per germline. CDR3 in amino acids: CASSTDRGYGYTF. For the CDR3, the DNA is TGTGCCAGCAGCACGGACAGGGGCTATGGCTACACCTTC.

In DNA, the CDR3 is TGCAGCGTCCAGGGATATAGCAATCAGCCCCAGCATTTT. Encoded protein: CSVQGYSNQPQHF. The V call is TRBV29-1, the J call TRBJ1-5; D may be TRBD1 (5 bases). Per germline, CDR1 SQVTM and CDR2 ANQGSEA. The V end was cut by 6 bases, the J end by 0 bases, with 9 bases between. This CDR3 has 13 amino acids.

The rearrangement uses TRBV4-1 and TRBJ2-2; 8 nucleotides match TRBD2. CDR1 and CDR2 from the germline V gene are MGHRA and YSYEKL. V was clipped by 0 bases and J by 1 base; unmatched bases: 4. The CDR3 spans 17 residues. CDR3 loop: CASSQEGGGRNTGELFF. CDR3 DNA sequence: TGCGCCAGCAGCCAAGAAGGCGGGGGGCGGAACACCGGGGAGCTGTTTTTT.

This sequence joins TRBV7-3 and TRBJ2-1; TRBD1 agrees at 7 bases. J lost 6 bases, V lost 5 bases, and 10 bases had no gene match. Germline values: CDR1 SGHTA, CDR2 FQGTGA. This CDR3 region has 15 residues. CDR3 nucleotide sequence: TGTGCCAGCAGCATTGACAGGGAACGGGTCAATGAGCAGTTCTTC. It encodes CASSIDRERVNEQFF.

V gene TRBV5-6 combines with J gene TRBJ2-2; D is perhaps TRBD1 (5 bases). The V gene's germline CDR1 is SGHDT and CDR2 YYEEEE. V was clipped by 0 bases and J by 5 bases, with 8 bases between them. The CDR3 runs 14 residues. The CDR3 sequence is CASSLGAGTGELFF. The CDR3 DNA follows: TGTGCCAGCAGCTTGGGCGCAGGGACCGGGGAGCTGTTTTTT.

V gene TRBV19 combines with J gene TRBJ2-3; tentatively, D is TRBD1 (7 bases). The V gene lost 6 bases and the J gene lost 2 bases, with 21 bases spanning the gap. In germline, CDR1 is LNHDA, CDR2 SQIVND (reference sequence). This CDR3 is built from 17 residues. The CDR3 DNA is TGTGCCAGTAGGAGGAGGGACAGCCAGGCCCCCACAGATACGCAGTATTTT. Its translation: CASRRRDSQAPTDTQYF.

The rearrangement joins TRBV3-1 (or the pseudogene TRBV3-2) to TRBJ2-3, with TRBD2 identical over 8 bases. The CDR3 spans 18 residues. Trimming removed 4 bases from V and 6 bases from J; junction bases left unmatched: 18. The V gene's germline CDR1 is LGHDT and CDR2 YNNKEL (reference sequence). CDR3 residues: CASSPREPRLLAVDTQYF. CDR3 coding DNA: TGTGCCAGCAGCCCGAGGGAACCAAGACTACTAGCGGTTGATACGCAGTATTTT.

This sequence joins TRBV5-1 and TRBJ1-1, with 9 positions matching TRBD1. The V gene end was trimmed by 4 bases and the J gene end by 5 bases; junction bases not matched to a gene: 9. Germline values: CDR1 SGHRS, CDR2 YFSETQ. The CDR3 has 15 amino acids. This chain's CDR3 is CASSPAQGAGTEAFF. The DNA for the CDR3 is TGCGCCAGCAGCCCGGCACAGGGGGCAGGGACTGAAGCTTTCTTT.

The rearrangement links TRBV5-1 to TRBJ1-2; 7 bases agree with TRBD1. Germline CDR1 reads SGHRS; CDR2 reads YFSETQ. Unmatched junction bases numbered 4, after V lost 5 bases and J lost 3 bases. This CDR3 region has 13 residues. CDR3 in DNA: TGCGCCAGCAGATCGACAGGGCACTATGGCTACACCTTC. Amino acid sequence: CASRSTGHYGYTF.

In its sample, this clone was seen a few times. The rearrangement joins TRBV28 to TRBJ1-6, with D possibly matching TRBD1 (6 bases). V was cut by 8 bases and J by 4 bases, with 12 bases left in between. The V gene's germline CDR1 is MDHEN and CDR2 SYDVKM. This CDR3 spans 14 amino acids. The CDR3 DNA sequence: TGTGCCAGCCACAGGGTTCGGTATAATTCACCCCTCCACTTT. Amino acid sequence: CASHRVRYNSPLHF.

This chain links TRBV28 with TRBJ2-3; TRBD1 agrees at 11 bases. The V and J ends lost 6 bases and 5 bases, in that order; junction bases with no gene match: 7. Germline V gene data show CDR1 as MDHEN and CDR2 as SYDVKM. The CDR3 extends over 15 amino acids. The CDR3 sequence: CASRPDRGRRDTQYF. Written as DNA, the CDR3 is TGTGCCAGCAGACCGGACAGGGGGCGACGAGATACGCAGTATTTT.

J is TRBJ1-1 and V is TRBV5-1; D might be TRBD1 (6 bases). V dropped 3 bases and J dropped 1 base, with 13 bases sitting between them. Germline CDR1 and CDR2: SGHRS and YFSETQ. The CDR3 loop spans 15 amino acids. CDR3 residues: CASSSQGSTNTEAFF. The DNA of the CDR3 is TGCGCCAGCAGCTCTCAGGGGTCCACGAACACTGAAGCTTTCTTT.

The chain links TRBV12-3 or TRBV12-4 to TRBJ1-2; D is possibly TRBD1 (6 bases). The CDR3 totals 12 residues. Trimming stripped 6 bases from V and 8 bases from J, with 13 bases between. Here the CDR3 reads CASRETGHGYTF. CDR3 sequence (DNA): TGTGCCAGCAGAGAAACAGGGCACGGCTACACCTTC.

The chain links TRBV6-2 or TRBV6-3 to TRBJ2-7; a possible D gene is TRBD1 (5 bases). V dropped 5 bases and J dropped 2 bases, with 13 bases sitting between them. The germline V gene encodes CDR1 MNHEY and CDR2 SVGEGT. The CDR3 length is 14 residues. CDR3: CASSIRAGPYEQYF. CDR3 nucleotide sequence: TGTGCCAGCAGTATCCGAGCAGGGCCCTACGAGCAGTACTTC.

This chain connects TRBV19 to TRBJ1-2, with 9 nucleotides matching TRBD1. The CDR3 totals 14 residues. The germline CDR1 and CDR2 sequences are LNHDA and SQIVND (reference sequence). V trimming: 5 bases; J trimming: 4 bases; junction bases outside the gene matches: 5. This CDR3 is CASSFTGGGYGYTF. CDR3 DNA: TGTGCCAGTAGTTTTACAGGGGGCGGCTATGGCTACACCTTC.

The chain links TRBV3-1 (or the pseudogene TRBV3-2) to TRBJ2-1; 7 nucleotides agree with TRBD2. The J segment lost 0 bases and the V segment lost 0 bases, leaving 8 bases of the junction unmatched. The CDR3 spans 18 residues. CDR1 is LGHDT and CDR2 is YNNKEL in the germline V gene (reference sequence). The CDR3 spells CASSQDERRGSSYNEQFF. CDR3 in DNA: TGTGCCAGCAGCCAAGATGAGCGGCGGGGGAGCTCCTACAATGAGCAGTTCTTC.

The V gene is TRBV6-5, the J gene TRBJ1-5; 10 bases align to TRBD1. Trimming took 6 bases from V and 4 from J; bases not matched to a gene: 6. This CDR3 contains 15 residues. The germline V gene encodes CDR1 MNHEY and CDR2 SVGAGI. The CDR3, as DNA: TGTGCCAGCAGAGCGGGACAGGGGTGGAATCAGCCCCAGCATTTT. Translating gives CASRAGQGWNQPQHF.

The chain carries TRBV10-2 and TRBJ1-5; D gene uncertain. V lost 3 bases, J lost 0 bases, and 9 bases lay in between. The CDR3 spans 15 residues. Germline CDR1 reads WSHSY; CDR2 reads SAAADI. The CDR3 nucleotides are TGCGCCAGCAGTGATAGCCAGTTTAGCAATCAGCCCCAGCATTTT. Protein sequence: CASSDSQFSNQPQHF.

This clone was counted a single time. The CDR3 bases are TGTGCCAGCAGGACAGACAGGACAAATTCACCCCTCCACTTT. Translation: CASRTDRTNSPLHF. The V call is TRBV28, the J call TRBJ1-6; weak D call: TRBD1 (6 bases). The V and J ends lost 6 bases and 7 bases respectively, with 13 bases between them. Germline CDR1 is MDHEN and CDR2 is SYDVKM. The CDR3 is 14 amino acids.

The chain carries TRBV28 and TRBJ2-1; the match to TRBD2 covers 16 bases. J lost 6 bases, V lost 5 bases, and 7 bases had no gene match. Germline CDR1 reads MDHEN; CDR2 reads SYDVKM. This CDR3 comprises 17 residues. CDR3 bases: TGTGCCAGCAGTACGGGGACTAGCGGGAGGGCGGGCAATGAGCAGTTCTTC. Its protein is CASSTGTSGRAGNEQFF.

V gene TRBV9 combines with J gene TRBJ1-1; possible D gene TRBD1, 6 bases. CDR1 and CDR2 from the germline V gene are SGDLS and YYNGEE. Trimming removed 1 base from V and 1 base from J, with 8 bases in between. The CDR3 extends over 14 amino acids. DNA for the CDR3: TGTGCCAGCAGCGTACAGGGGTCGAACACTGAAGCTTTCTTT. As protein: CASSVQGSNTEAFF.

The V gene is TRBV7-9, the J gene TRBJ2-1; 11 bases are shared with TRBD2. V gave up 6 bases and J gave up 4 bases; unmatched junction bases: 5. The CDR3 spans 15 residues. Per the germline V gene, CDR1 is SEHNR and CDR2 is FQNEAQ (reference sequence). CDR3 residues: CASRSGTSGYNEQFF. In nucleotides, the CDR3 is TGTGCCAGCAGGTCCGGGACTAGCGGTTACAATGAGCAGTTCTTC.